This TCR beta chain originates from a study of T cells expressing NK-cell markers. The CDR3 has 13 residues. Looked up from germline, CDR1 is MNHNY and CDR2 is SVGAGI (reference sequence). As to this clonotype: What it binds is unknown.

TCRdb reanalyzed the 5' RACE reads, giving one entry per CDR3 protein sequence and no DNA. Its table records about 460,000 distinct CDR3 sequences. Study outcomes and limitations: NKG2C+ dominant clonotypes from about 6 donors made up about 1.0-8% of CD8+ T cells. Several donors showed these clonotypes also leading the CD3+CD56-NKG2C+ fraction.

The V gene is TRBV6-6, the J gene TRBJ2-1. The sequenced material came from blood T cells: a sorted CD56 or NKG2C T cell subset, CD4+ or CD8+ T cells, or bulk PBMC T cells (not recorded which). This clonotype was sampled from a woman aged 45-65 years in good health. The CDR3 reads CASRNPSYNEQFF.